These 16 T cell receptor beta chains share one sample of origin, sequenced in a study of blood T cell repertoires in COVID-19. Produced via immunoSEQ multiplex PCR; TCRdb's table is partial and in-frame only. The sample lists about 70,000 clones; approximately 80% were seen once. Material: peripheral blood. These receptor sequences come from a young man with COVID-19, enrolled during active disease.

The rearrangement joins TRBV19 to TRBJ1-5; TRBD1 aligns across 12 bases. CDR3 length: 17 amino acids. Germline values: CDR1 LNHDA, CDR2 SQIVND (reference sequence). V shed 5 bases, J shed 6 bases, and the junction held 11 bases outside the gene matches. CDR3: CASSLGQGALGPQPQHF. The DNA for the CDR3 is TGTGCCAGTAGTTTGGGACAGGGGGCGCTTGGGCCTCAGCCCCAGCATTTT.

This clone was observed a few times. The chain carries TRBV27 and TRBJ1-5, with 10 bases matching TRBD1. Trimming cost V 2 bases and J 6 bases; bases outside gene matches: 7. CDR3 length: 16 amino acids. CDR1 and CDR2 from the germline V gene are MNHEY and SMNVEV (reference sequence). This CDR3 reads CASSLGGQGGIQPQHF. CDR3 sequence (DNA): TGTGCCAGCAGTTTAGGTGGACAGGGGGGTATTCAGCCCCAGCATTTT.

V usage is TRBV11-2 and J usage is TRBJ2-2; weak D call: TRBD2 (5 bases). V dropped 8 bases and J dropped 5 bases, with 15 bases sitting between them. CDR1 is SGHAT, CDR2 FQNNGV, per germline. The CDR3 sequence is 14 residues long. CDR3 loop: CASLPGMVTGELFF. The CDR3 nucleotides are TGTGCCAGCCTACCGGGGATGGTGACCGGGGAGCTGTTTTTT. Complete variable domain (other parts from reference TRBV11-2 and TRBJ2-2): EAGVAQSPRYKIIEKRQSVAFWCNPISGHATLYWYQQILGQGPKLLIQFQNNGVVDDSQLPKDRFSAERLKGVDSTLKIQPAKLEDSAVYLCASLPGMVTGELFFGEGSRLTVL.

The chain joins TRBV9 to TRBJ1-6, with TRBD1 matching 7 bases. V lost 2 bases to trimming and J lost 5 bases; unmatched junction nucleotides: 4. CDR1 and CDR2 (germline): SGDLS, YYNGEE. The CDR3 length is 15 residues. CDR3 sequence reads: CASSVTGFDNSPLHF. The DNA for the CDR3 is TGTGCCAGCAGCGTGACAGGGTTTGATAATTCACCCCTCCACTTT.

The chain has TRBV5-1 and TRBJ2-1; D remains ambiguous. The CDR3 is 14 residues long. The germline CDR1 and CDR2 sequences are SGHRS and YFSETQ. The V gene lost 2 bases and the J gene lost 0 bases, with 6 bases spanning the gap. The CDR3: CASSFPGSYNEQFF. CDR3 sequence (DNA): TGCGCCAGCAGCTTCCCGGGCTCCTACAATGAGCAGTTCTTC.

This chain connects TRBV4-3 to TRBJ1-3, with no clear D. Germline CDR1 is LGHNA and CDR2 is YSLEER. This CDR3 is 14 amino acids long. V was shortened by 5 bases and J by 4 bases, with 12 bases between the two germline ends. CDR3 sequence reads: CASSSGLGGNTIYF. The CDR3 nucleotides read TGCGCCAGCAGCTCGGGGTTAGGAGGAAACACCATATATTTT.

The chain links TRBV10-3 to TRBJ1-1; D unclear. Germline V gene sequence: CDR1 ENHRY, CDR2 SYGVKD. With 0 bases removed from V and 2 bases from J, the gap between germline ends came to 7 bases. This CDR3 spans 14 amino acids. In DNA, the CDR3 is TGTGCCATCAGTGAGTCGGGCAGCAACACTGAAGCTTTCTTT. Its translation: CAISESGSNTEAFF.

The V gene is TRBV7-2, the J gene TRBJ1-2, with a possible D match to TRBD1 (5 bases). Deletions cut 7 bases from V and 7 bases from J, with 25 bases between. The CDR3 consists of 16 residues. The germline V gene has CDR1 SGHTA and CDR2 FQGNSA. The CDR3 region is CASTPGHRIGTGGYTF. In DNA, the CDR3 is TGTGCCAGCACCCCTGGACACCGAATTGGAACCGGTGGCTACACCTTC.

The chain couples TRBV2 to TRBJ1-1, with D unresolved. Germline V CDR1 and CDR2: SNHLY, FYNNEI. V lost 1 base and J 6 bases, leaving 6 bases between the germline ends. CDR3 length: 12 residues. CDR3 coding DNA: TGTGCCAGCAGTGAAGGGGCCGCTGAAGCTTTCTTT. It codes for CASSEGAAEAFF. Together with reference TRBV2 and TRBJ1-1, the CDR3 gives the full variable domain: EPEVTQTPSHQVTQMGQEVILRCVPISNHLYFYWYRQILGQKVEFLVSFYNNEISEKSEIFDDQFSVERPDGSNFTLKIRSTKLEDSAMYFCASSEGAAEAFFGQGTRLTVV.

The chain has TRBV5-1 and TRBJ1-2; possibly TRBD1 for D (6 bases). V shed 0 bases and J shed 5 bases, with 11 bases lying between them. The CDR3 loop spans 14 amino acids. Germline V CDR1 and CDR2: SGHRS, YFSETQ. The CDR3 region has the DNA TGCGCCAGCAGCTTGGACCAGGGGCGTTATGGCTACACCTTC. Its translation is CASSLDQGRYGYTF.

The genes are TRBV5-6 and TRBJ2-7; 7 bases align to TRBD1. The CDR3 spans 15 residues. Germline CDR1 is SGHDT and CDR2 is YYEEEE. The ends lost 6 bases at V and 7 bases at J; junction bases unmatched: 16. The CDR3 nucleotides read TGTGCCAGCAAACTTCCAGGCGAGGGGGCTGAGGAGCAGTACTTC. It yields the protein CASKLPGEGAEEQYF.

This clone has a handful of counts. The chain links TRBV28 to TRBJ1-4; 7 positions agree with TRBD1. Germline CDR1 MDHEN, CDR2 SYDVKM. CDR3 length: 14 residues. V lost 5 bases, J lost 8 bases, and 8 bases stayed unmatched. In nucleotides, the CDR3 is TGTGCCAGCAGTCGTAGGGGGCGAAAAGAAAAACTGTTTTTT. Translating it yields CASSRRGRKEKLFF. Combining the CDR3 with reference TRBV28 and TRBJ1-4 gives the whole variable domain DVKVTQSSRYLVKRTGEKVFLECVQDMDHENMFWYRQDPGLGLRLIYFSYDVKMKEKGDIPEGYSVSREKKERFSLILESASTNQTSMYLCASSRRGRKEKLFFGSGTQLSVL.

This rearrangement joins TRBV28 to TRBJ1-5, with 10 bases identical to TRBD1. The CDR3 consists of 15 residues. Germline V lookup: CDR1 MDHEN, CDR2 SYDVKM. V lost 10 bases to trimming and J lost 6 bases; unmatched junction nucleotides: 12. The CDR3 DNA follows: TGTGCCACCGCGCCAGACAGGGGGCTCAGTCAGCCCCAGCATTTT. Its translation is CATAPDRGLSQPQHF.

Concerning this clone: Distinct nucleotide sequences in the sample also encode this CDR3. V gene TRBV16 combines with J gene TRBJ2-1; 11 bases are a match to TRBD2. V dropped 3 bases and J dropped 5; count of bases not matched to a gene: 9. The CDR3 spans 17 residues. The germline V gene encodes CDR1 KGHSY and CDR2 FQNENV. The CDR3 region has the DNA TGTGCCAGCAGCCAGTGGTCTGGGACTAGCGGAAACAATGAGCAGTTCTTC. This codes for CASSQWSGTSGNNEQFF.

The chain joins TRBV4-3 to TRBJ1-1; D gene unclear. The germline V gene has CDR1 LGHNA and CDR2 YSLEER. CDR3 length: 17 residues. V lost 2 bases and J 4 bases, leaving 20 bases between the germline ends. Here the CDR3 reads CASSQRSFLESPTEAFF. CDR3 coding DNA: TGCGCCAGCAGCCAAAGATCATTTCTAGAGAGTCCCACTGAAGCTTTCTTT.

This CDR3 is CSVDDYRSWSYEQYF. The CDR3 DNA reads as TGCAGCGTTGACGATTACAGGTCGTGGTCCTACGAGCAGTACTTC. This chain links TRBV29-1 with TRBJ2-7; a weak D match, TRBD1 (5 bases). CDR1 and CDR2 (germline): SQVTM, ANQGSEA. V dropped 3 bases and J dropped 1 base, with 16 bases sitting between them. This CDR3 spans 15 amino acids.